This T cell receptor (beta chain) originates from a study of blood T cell repertoires in COVID-19. Study-level information: The samples span acute and convalescent COVID-19 from the United States, Italy and Spain. Nucleic acid was either cDNA or gDNA, and it came from T cells, B-cell-depleted T cells, or PBMCs.

V lost 1 base and J 9 bases, leaving 12 bases between the germline ends. CDR1 and CDR2 from the germline V gene are SNHLY and FYNNEI. The CDR3 runs 13 residues. This clone was seen a few times. Authors' data handling: Amplification of reference gene primers provided the estimated nucleated cell counts. The table came from immunoSEQ multiplex PCR; TCRdb's copy has only in-frame clones and leaves some out. Clone size and the V and J calls come from that table; the DNA yielded D and trimming. The table lists approximately 240,000 clones, 82% of them singletons. The origin of this receptor is an elderly woman with active or convalescent COVID-19. Source material: peripheral blood. The chain employs TRBV2 and TRBJ2-5; TRBD1 is a possible D gene (6 bases). CDR3 sequence (DNA): TGTGCCAGCAGTGAAGGCCAGGGGAAGGCCCAGTACTTC. Translating it yields CASSEGQGKAQYF.